These T cell receptor beta chains were read from a single sample in a study of control samples from healthy donors and cancer patients. TCRdb's copy holds only in-frame clones and misses some; the assay was immunoSEQ multiplex PCR. The sample has approximately 120,000 clones, about nine tenths seen once; the top ten hold 3.5% to 4.5%. Input material: blood. The source is a human donor in good health. The donor label of this sample is uncertain. CDR3s include the opening cysteine and the closing phenylalanine or tryptophan. A D gene is named only where the DNA matches it firmly. Where a row states a size, it is once, few, many or the class of an expanded clone; other rows omit it.

V gene	J gene	clone size	D gene	CDR3 protein	CDR3 DNA
TRBV5-1	TRBJ1-6	-	-	CASKGGGDSYNSPLHF	TGCGCCAGCAAGGGAGGAGGGGATTCCTATAATTCACCCCTCCACTTT
TRBV3-1/TRBV3-2	TRBJ2-1	-	-	CASSQALGNNEQFF	TGTGCCAGCAGCCAAGCGCTAGGGAACAATGAGCAGTTCTTC
TRBV30	TRBJ1-2	-	-	CAWSVPLSYGYTF	TGTGCCTGGAGTGTACCCTTGAGCTATGGCTACACCTTC
TRBV3-1/TRBV3-2	TRBJ2-6	-	-	CASSQDSGGANVLTF	TGTGCCAGCAGCCAAGATTCGGGTGGGGCCAACGTCCTGACTTTC
TRBV14	TRBJ1-4	-	-	CASSRPGAEELFF	TGTGCCAGCAGCCGACCGGGGGCCGAGGAACTGTTTTTT
TRBV28	TRBJ1-2	once	-	CASRKETATYGYTF	TGTGCCAGCAGAAAAGAGACGGCGACCTATGGCTACACCTTC
TRBV5-5	TRBJ1-4	-	TRBD1	CASSLVPGQGNEKLFF	TGTGCCAGCAGCTTGGTTCCGGGACAGGGAAATGAAAAACTGTTTTTT
TRBV10-3	TRBJ1-2	-	TRBD1	CAISGTGGEDGYTF	TGTGCCATTTCCGGGACAGGGGGAGAAGATGGCTACACCTTC
TRBV18	TRBJ1-1	-	-	CASSPLRDSNTEAFF	TGTGCCAGCTCACCACTCCGGGACTCCAACACTGAAGCTTTCTTT
TRBV10-1	TRBJ1-1	-	-	CASSQPNTEAFF	TGCGCCAGCTCTCAACCCAACACTGAAGCTTTCTTT
TRBV5-5	TRBJ1-1	-	-	CASSLGLEGRRTEAFF	TGTGCCAGCAGCTTGGGTCTCGAGGGGCGACGCACTGAAGCTTTCTTT
TRBV2	TRBJ2-3	-	-	CASRGDRWSTDTQYF	TGTGCCAGCAGGGGTGACCGATGGAGCACAGATACGCAGTATTTT
TRBV30	TRBJ2-1	-	-	CAWNRVRDSTYNEQFF	TGTGCCTGGAACAGGGTCAGGGACTCGACTTACAATGAGCAGTTCTTC
TRBV19	TRBJ1-6	-	-	CASRPEQANNSPLHF	TGTGCCAGTAGACCTGAGCAGGCAAATAATTCACCCCTCCACTTT
TRBV6-5	TRBJ1-6	-	-	CASSYSSLYNSPLHF	TGTGCCAGCAGTTATAGCAGCCTTTATAATTCACCCCTCCACTTT
TRBV30	TRBJ1-3	few	-	CAWSVRRGAGNTIYF	TGTGCCTGGAGTGTCCGCAGGGGAGCTGGAAACACCATATATTTT
TRBV4-1	TRBJ1-4	-	-	CASSQWGGTNEKLFF	TGCGCCAGCAGCCAATGGGGGGGGACTAATGAAAAACTGTTTTTT
TRBV14	TRBJ1-6	-	TRBD1	CASSLGQAFNSPLHF	TGTGCCAGCAGCCTTGGACAGGCGTTCAATTCACCCCTCCACTTT
TRBV5-5	TRBJ2-5	-	TRBD2	CASVLAGGPAPRTQYF	TGTGCCAGCGTCCTAGCGGGGGGCCCGGCCCCCCGGACCCAGTACTTC
TRBV29-1	TRBJ1-1	once	-	CSASRNRQEAFF	TGCAGCGCAAGTCGGAACAGACAAGAAGCTTTCTTT
TRBV6-5	TRBJ2-3	-	-	CASSSSPGQGTDTQYF	TGTGCCAGCAGTTCCAGTCCGGGACAAGGCACAGATACGCAGTATTTT
TRBV5-1	TRBJ2-2	-	TRBD1	CASRPGQANTGELFF	TGCGCCAGCAGACCGGGACAGGCGAACACCGGGGAGCTGTTTTTT
TRBV24-1	TRBJ2-5	once	-	CATSDPNGGGTQYF	TGTGCCACCAGTGATCCAAATGGTGGTGGGACCCAGTACTTC
TRBV7-9	TRBJ2-3	few	TRBD2	CASTLSGGVTDTQYF	TGTGCCAGCACCCTAAGCGGGGGGGTTACCGATACGCAGTATTTT
TRBV27	TRBJ2-2	-	-	CASSPRSMGPGELFF	TGTGCCAGCAGTCCACGATCAATGGGGCCCGGGGAGCTGTTTTTT
TRBV6-5	TRBJ1-1	-	-	CASSSQDGYTEAFF	TGTGCCAGCAGCAGTCAAGACGGATACACTGAAGCTTTCTTT
TRBV5-1	TRBJ1-4	-	TRBD1	CASSTGGGNEKLFF	TGCGCCAGCAGCACAGGGGGCGGCAATGAAAAACTGTTTTTT
TRBV30	TRBJ1-1	-	-	CAWSVKGGSEAFF	TGTGCCTGGAGTGTAAAGGGAGGCTCTGAAGCTTTCTTT
TRBV5-1	TRBJ2-3	-	-	CASSTTGVRTDTQYF	TGCGCCAGCAGCACGACAGGTGTACGCACAGATACGCAGTATTTT
TRBV19	TRBJ1-2	few	-	CASSMGRQSSPGYTF	TGTGCCAGTAGTATGGGGAGGCAAAGTTCTCCTGGCTACACCTTC
TRBV6-2/TRBV6-3	TRBJ2-6	-	-	CASSLQGSGANVLTF	TGTGCCAGCAGCCTTCAGGGGTCTGGGGCCAACGTCCTGACTTTC
TRBV6-4	TRBJ1-1	-	-	CASSVRTGTEAFF	TGTGCCAGCAGTGTCCGGACGGGGACTGAAGCTTTCTTT
TRBV3-1/TRBV3-2	TRBJ1-2	-	TRBD1	CASSMRRGRGGYTF	TGTGCCAGCAGCATGCGGAGGGGGCGCGGTGGCTACACCTTC
TRBV23-1	TRBJ2-3	-	-	CASSQTGHTQYF	TGCGCCAGCAGTCAAACTGGGCATACGCAGTATTTT
TRBV24-1	TRBJ1-2	once	-	CATSEDRMYGYTF	TGTGCCACCAGTGAGGACAGAATGTATGGCTACACCTTC
TRBV30	TRBJ1-1	-	-	CAWSGGMNTEAFF	TGTGCCTGGAGTGGGGGCATGAACACTGAAGCTTTCTTT
TRBV25-1	TRBJ1-1	-	-	CASRKERGTEAFF	TGTGCCAGCAGGAAAGAGAGAGGGACTGAAGCTTTCTTT
TRBV3-1/TRBV3-2	TRBJ2-2	once	-	CASSQDPGAATGELFF	TGTGCCAGCAGCCAAGACCCGGGGGCGGCCACCGGGGAGCTGTTTTTT
TRBV27	TRBJ2-7	-	-	CASSLGGTGYEQYF	TGTGCCAGCAGTTTAGGGGGGACGGGCTACGAGCAGTACTTC
TRBV7-2	TRBJ2-1	-	-	CASSQWGNEQFF	TGTGCCAGCAGCCAATGGGGCAATGAGCAGTTCTTC
TRBV19	TRBJ2-3	-	-	CASSSWIFTDTQYF	TGTGCCAGTAGTTCGTGGATTTTCACAGATACGCAGTATTTT
TRBV6-5	TRBJ1-4	-	-	CASSLGTLNEKLFF	TGTGCCAGCAGCCTCGGGACACTAAATGAAAAACTGTTTTTT
TRBV5-1	TRBJ2-1	-	TRBD1	CASSLRTGNSGEQFF	TGCGCCAGCAGCTTGCGGACAGGGAACTCGGGGGAGCAGTTCTTC
TRBV21-1	TRBJ1-1	-	-	CASSERGGTGSIAFF	TGTGCCAGCAGCGAGAGGGGTGGAACAGGTTCGATTGCTTTCTTT
TRBV9	TRBJ2-2	-	-	CASSAYGGGGGELFF	TGTGCCAGCAGCGCCTATGGAGGGGGCGGCGGGGAGCTGTTTTTT
TRBV6-5	TRBJ1-6	-	TRBD1	CASGMGQGYNSPLHF	TGTGCCAGCGGAATGGGACAGGGGTATAATTCACCCCTCCACTTT
TRBV10-3	TRBJ1-3	-	TRBD1	CAISESGIDRAGNTIYF	TGTGCCATCAGTGAGTCGGGGATTGACAGGGCTGGAAACACCATATATTTT
TRBV6-5	TRBJ1-6	-	TRBD1	CASSRDRYSPLHF	TGTGCCAGCAGCAGGGACAGATATTCACCCCTCCACTTT
TRBV6-1	TRBJ2-5	-	-	CASISWRGYQETQYF	TGTGCCAGCATTAGTTGGCGGGGATATCAAGAGACCCAGTACTTC
TRBV2	TRBJ2-2	-	-	CASSPGFTGELFF	TGTGCCAGCTCCCCTGGGTTCACCGGGGAGCTGTTTTTT